The T cell receptor beta chain described here comes from a study of identical twins. TCRdb re-analysed the 5' RACE reads in MiXCR, keeping a single row per CDR3 protein. The profile shows about 690,000 distinct CDR3 sequences, over 20% of them singletons. Trimming cost V 5 bases and J 4 bases, with 8 bases left between them. CDR1 is WSHSY and CDR2 is SAAADI in the germline V gene. The CDR3 is 12 residues long. These same data were also listed under a study on T cells expressing NK-cell markers. That paper adds: Seven of the eight sequenced donors were classified as HCMV-seropositive, and one was classified as seronegative. Sorting was limited to alpha-beta TCR-expressing T cells with an anti-gamma-delta TCR antibody in several experiments. Similarly, these clonotypes led the CD3+CD56-NKG2C+ fraction as well in a handful of donors.

The sequenced sample was PBMCs. The chain recombines TRBV10-2 with TRBJ2-5; either TRBD1 or TRBD2 may supply D (5 bases each). This sequence was found in a woman between 18 and 29 years old in good health. CDR3 amino acids: CASSWGLETQYF. The CDR3 DNA reads TGCGCCAGCAGTTGGGGGTTAGAGACCCAGTACTTC.